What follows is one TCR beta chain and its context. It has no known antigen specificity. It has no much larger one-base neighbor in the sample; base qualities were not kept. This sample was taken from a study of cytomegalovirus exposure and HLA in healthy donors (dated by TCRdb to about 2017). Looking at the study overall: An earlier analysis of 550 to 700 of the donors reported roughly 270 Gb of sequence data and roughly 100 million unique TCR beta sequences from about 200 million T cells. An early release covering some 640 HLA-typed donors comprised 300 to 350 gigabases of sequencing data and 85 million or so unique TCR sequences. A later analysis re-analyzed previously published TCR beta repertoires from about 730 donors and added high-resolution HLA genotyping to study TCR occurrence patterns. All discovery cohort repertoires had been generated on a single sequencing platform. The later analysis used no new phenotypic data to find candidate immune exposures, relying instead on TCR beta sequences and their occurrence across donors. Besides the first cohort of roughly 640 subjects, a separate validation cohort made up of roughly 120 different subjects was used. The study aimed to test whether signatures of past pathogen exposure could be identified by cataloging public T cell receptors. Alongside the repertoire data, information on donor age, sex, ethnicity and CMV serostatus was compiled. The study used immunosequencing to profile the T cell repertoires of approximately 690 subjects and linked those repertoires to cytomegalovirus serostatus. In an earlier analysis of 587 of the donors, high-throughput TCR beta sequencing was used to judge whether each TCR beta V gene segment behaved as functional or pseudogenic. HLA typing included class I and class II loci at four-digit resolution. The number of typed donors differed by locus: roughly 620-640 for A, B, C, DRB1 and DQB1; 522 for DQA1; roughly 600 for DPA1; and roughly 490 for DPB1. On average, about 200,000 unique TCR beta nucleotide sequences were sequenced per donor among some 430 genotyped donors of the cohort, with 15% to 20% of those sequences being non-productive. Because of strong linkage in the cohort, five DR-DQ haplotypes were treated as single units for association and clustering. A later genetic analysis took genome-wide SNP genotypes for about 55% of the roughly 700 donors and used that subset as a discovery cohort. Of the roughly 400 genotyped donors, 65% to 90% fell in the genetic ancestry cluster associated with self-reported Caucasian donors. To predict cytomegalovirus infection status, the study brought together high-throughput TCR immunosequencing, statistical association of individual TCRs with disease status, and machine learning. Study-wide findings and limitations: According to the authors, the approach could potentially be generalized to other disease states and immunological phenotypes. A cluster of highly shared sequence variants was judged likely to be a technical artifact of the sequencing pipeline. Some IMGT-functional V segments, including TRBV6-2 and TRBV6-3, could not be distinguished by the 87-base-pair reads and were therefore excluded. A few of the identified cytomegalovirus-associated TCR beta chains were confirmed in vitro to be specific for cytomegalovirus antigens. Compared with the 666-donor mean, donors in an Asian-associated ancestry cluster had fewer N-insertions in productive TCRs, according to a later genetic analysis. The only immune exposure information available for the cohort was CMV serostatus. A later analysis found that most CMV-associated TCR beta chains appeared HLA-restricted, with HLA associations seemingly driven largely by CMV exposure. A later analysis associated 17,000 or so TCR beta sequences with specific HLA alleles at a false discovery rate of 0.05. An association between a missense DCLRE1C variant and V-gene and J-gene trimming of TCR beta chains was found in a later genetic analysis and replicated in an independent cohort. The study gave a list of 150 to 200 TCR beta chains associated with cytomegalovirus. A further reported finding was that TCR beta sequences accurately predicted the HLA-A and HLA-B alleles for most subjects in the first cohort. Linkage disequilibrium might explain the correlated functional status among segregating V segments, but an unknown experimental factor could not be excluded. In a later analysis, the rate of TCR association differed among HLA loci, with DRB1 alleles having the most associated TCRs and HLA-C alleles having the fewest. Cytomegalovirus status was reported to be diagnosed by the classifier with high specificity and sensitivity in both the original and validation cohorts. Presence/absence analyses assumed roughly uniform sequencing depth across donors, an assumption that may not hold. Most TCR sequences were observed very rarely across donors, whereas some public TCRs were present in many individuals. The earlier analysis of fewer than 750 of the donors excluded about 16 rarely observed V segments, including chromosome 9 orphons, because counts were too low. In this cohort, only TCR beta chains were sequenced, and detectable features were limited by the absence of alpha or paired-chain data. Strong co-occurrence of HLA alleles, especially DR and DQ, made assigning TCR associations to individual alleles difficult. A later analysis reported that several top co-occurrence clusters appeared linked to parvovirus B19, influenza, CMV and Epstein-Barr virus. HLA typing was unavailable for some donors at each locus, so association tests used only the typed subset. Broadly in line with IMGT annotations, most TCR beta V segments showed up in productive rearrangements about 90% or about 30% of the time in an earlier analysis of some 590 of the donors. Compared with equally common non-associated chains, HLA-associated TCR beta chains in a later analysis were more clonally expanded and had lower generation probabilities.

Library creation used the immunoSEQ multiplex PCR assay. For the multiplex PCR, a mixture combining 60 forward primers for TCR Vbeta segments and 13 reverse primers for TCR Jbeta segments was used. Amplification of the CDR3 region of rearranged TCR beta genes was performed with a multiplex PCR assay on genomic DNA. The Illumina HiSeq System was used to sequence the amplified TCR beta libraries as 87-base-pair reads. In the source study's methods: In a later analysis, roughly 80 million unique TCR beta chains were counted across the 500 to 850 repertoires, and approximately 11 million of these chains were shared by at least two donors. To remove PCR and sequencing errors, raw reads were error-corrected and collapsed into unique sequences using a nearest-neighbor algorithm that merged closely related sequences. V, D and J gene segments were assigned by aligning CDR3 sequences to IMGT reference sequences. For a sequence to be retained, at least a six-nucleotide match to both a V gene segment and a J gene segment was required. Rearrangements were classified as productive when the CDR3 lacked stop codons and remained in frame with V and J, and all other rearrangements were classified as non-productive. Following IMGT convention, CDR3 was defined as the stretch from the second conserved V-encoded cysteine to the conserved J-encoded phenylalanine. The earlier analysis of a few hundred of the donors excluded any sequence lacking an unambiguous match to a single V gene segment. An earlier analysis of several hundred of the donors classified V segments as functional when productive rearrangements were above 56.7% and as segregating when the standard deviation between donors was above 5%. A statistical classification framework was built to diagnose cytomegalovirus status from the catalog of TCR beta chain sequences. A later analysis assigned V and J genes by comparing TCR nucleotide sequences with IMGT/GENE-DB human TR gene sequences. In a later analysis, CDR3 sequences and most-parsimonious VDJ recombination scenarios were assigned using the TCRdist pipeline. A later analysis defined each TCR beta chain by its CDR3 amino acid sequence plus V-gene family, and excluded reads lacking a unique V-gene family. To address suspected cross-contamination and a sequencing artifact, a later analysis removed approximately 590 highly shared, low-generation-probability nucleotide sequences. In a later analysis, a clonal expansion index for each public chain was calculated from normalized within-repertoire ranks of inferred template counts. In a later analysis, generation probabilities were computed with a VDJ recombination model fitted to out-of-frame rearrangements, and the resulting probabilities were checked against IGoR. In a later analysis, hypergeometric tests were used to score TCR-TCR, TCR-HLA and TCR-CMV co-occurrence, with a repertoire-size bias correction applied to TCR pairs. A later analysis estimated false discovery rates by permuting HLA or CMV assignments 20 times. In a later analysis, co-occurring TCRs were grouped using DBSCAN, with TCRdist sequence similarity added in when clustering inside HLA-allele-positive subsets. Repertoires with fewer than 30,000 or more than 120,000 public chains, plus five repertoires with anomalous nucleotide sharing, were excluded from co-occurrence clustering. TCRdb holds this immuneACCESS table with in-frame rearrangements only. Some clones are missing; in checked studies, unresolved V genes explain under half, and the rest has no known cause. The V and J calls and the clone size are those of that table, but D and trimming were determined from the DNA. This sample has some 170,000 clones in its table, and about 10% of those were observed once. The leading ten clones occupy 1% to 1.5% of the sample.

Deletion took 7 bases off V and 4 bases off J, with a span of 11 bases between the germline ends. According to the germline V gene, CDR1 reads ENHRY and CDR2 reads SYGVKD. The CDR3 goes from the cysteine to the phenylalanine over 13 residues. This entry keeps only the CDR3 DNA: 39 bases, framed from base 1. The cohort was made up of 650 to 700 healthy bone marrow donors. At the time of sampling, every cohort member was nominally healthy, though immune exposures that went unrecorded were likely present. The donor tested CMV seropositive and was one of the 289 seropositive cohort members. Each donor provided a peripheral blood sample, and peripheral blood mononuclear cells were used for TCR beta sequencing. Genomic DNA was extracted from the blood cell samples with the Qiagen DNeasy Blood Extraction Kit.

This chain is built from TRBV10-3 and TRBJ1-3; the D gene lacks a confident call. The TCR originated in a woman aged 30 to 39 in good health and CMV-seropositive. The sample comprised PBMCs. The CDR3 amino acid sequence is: CAIMTGSGNTIYF. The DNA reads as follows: TGTGCCATCATGACGGGGTCAGGAAACACCATATATTTT.